Listed below are T cell receptor beta chains from one sample, sequenced in a study of blood T cell repertoires in COVID-19. Data came from immunoSEQ multiplex PCR; TCRdb stores just in-frame clones and leaves some out. The sample shows some 330,000 clones, around 89% of them seen only once. Sequencing was performed on peripheral blood. These receptors originate from a woman aged 45 to 65 with active or convalescent COVID-19. Both conserved end residues are part of each CDR3. D genes are given only for firm matches. Clone size is shown for a subset of rows, as once, few, many or a class of expanded clone.

clone_size j_call d_call v_call cdr3_nt cdr3_aa
few TRBJ2-7 - TRBV6-2/TRBV6-3 TGTGCCAGCAGTCGAACAGGGATTTACGAGCAGTACTTC CASSRTGIYEQYF
few TRBJ2-1 TRBD2 TRBV19 TGTGCCAGTAGTAGCGGGAGGGCCTGGGACTCCTACAATGAGCAGTTCTTC CASSSGRAWDSYNEQFF
- TRBJ1-6 TRBD1 TRBV28 TGTGCCAGCAGTCAAGGGACAGCGTATTCACCCCTCCACTTT CASSQGTAYSPLHF
few TRBJ2-1 TRBD2 TRBV7-2 TGTGCCAGCAGCTTAAGGAGGACTAGCGGAGCCGCTTACAATGAGCAGTTCTTC CASSLRRTSGAAYNEQFF
- TRBJ1-4 - TRBV4-1 TGCGCCAGCAGCCAAGAGGTCGGGGGAGCTAATGAAAAACTGTTTTTT CASSQEVGGANEKLFF
few TRBJ1-4 - TRBV5-6 TGTGCCAGCAGCCGAACGGGGGAAGGAGCTAATGAAAAACTGTTTTTT CASSRTGEGANEKLFF
- TRBJ1-3 TRBD1 TRBV7-9 TGTGCCAGCAGCACCACAGGGGGTGGGGTATTCTCTTCGTCTGGAAACACCATATATTTT CASSTTGGGVFSSSGNTIYF
- TRBJ1-2 TRBD1 TRBV11-2 TGTGCCAGCAGCCCCCGGACAGGGCAGGACTATGGCTACACCTTC CASSPRTGQDYGYTF
- TRBJ1-1 TRBD1 TRBV7-9 TGTGCCAGCAGCCTGGGGCGCAGGGGGATCAACACTGAAGCTTTCTTT CASSLGRRGINTEAFF
- TRBJ1-2 TRBD1 TRBV30 TGTGCCTGGAGTGTACTTAGGGGGCGGATTTATGGCTACACCTTC CAWSVLRGRIYGYTF
- TRBJ2-1 - TRBV29-1 TGCAGCGTTGGACAGGTCCCGAGCTCCTACAATGAGCAGTTCTTC CSVGQVPSSYNEQFF
- TRBJ1-3 TRBD1 TRBV28 TGTGCCAGCAGTTTCCCCAGGGGGCGATCTGGAAACACCATATATTTT CASSFPRGRSGNTIYF
- TRBJ1-6 TRBD1 TRBV19 TGTGCCAGTAGTATACGTACAGGGGGGAATAATTCACCCCTCCACTTT CASSIRTGGNNSPLHF
- TRBJ1-5 TRBD1 TRBV27 TGTGCCAGCAGTCCCCGGGACAGGGGGCGTAGCAATCAGCCCCAGCATTTT CASSPRDRGRSNQPQHF
- TRBJ2-2 TRBD2 TRBV5-1 TGCGCCAGCAGCTTGGAGCCAGGGAGGGCCGGGGAGCTGTTTTTT CASSLEPGRAGELFF
- TRBJ1-2 - TRBV6-6 TGTGCCAGCAGCATAGATTATGGCTACACCTTC CASSIDYGYTF
- TRBJ1-6 - TRBV5-8 TGTGCCAGCAGCTTGGTGGGCAGGATTAATTCACCCCTCCACTTT CASSLVGRINSPLHF
- TRBJ2-3 - TRBV19 TGTGCCAGTAGCCACAGGAAGGCAGGCGCAGATACGCAGTATTTT CASSHRKAGADTQYF
- TRBJ1-5 TRBD1 TRBV2 TGTGCCAGCAGTGGAGGGACAGGGGGCAGCAATCAGCCCCAGCATTTT CASSGGTGGSNQPQHF
- TRBJ2-3 TRBD2 TRBV4-3 TGCGCCAGCAGCCAAGATGGGGACCGGGGGGACACAGATACGCAGTATTTT CASSQDGDRGDTDTQYF
- TRBJ2-1 - TRBV18 TGTGCCAGCCAAAAACCAGGGCAGCTGTCTCGCGAGCAGTTCTTC CASQKPGQLSREQFF
- TRBJ2-3 - TRBV4-2 TGTGCCAGCAGCCAAGGTTCGACGCGGGGAGGCACAGATACGCAGTATTTT CASSQGSTRGGTDTQYF
- TRBJ1-2 - TRBV30 TGTGCCTGGCTGAGGGCGGCTCGAAGGAGCTATGGCTACACCTTC CAWLRAARRSYGYTF
once TRBJ1-4 TRBD1 TRBV7-9 TGTGCCAGCAGCAGGGACAGGGAAGATAATGAAAAACTGTTTTTT CASSRDREDNEKLFF
- TRBJ2-6 - TRBV6-4 TGTGCCAGCACGACAGCTAACTCTGGGGCCAACGTCCTGACTTTC CASTTANSGANVLTF
- TRBJ1-1 - TRBV10-3 TGTGCCATCAGTGAGTCGGACAGCCGCTTGAACACTGAAGCTTTCTTT CAISESDSRLNTEAFF
- TRBJ1-2 - TRBV23-1 TGCGCCAGCAGTCAATCGAATAGGGTACTAGGCGGCTTTAATGGCTACACCTTC CASSQSNRVLGGFNGYTF
- TRBJ1-4 TRBD1 TRBV28 TGTGCCAGCAGTTTGACAGGGACTAATGAAAAACTGTTTTTT CASSLTGTNEKLFF
- TRBJ1-5 - TRBV5-8 TGTGCCAGCAGCGAATATACAGGGAGTTACAGCAATCAGCCCCAGCATTTT CASSEYTGSYSNQPQHF
- TRBJ1-5 - TRBV28 TGTGCCAGCAGTTCAGGCGCCAATAGCAATCAGCCCCAGCATTTT CASSSGANSNQPQHF
- TRBJ2-4 - TRBV30 TGTGCCTGGAGGGCTCAGGTTGGCATTCAGTACTTC CAWRAQVGIQYF
once TRBJ2-1 TRBD2 TRBV7-2 TGTGCCAGCAGCTTACAAGGGACTAGCGGGAGTCAGGAGCAGTTCTTC CASSLQGTSGSQEQFF
- TRBJ1-5 - TRBV6-5 TGTGCCAGCAGTTTCCAGGGGAATCAGCCCCAGCATTTT CASSFQGNQPQHF
- TRBJ2-5 TRBD1 TRBV18 TGTGCCAGCTCACCACCGACAGGGGGCTTTCAAGAGACCCAGTACTTC CASSPPTGGFQETQYF
few TRBJ2-7 TRBD2 TRBV7-6 TGTGCCAGCAGCCCGCGGGGGGGGTCCTACGAGCAGTACTTC CASSPRGGSYEQYF
- TRBJ2-2 TRBD2 TRBV6-2/TRBV6-3 TGTGCCAGCAGTTACGGCGGGGGGCGAACCGGGGAGCTGTTTTTT CASSYGGGRTGELFF
- TRBJ2-6 - TRBV9 TGTGCCAGCAGCGTTGCCGCCTACCCGACAGCTTTCCCCTCTGGGGCCAACGTCCTGACTTTC CASSVAAYPTAFPSGANVLTF
- TRBJ2-2 TRBD2 TRBV4-3 TGCGCCAGCAGCCAAGATGGGGGGGGTATTGGAGACACCGGGGAGCTGTTTTTT CASSQDGGGIGDTGELFF
- TRBJ2-2 - TRBV28 TGTGCCAGCACCATATCCAGCGCCACCGGGGAGCTGTTTTTT CASTISSATGELFF
- TRBJ1-5 TRBD1 TRBV2 TGTGCCAGCAGTGAAGGCAGGGGGCCTCAGCCCCAGCATTTT CASSEGRGPQPQHF
- TRBJ2-4 TRBD2 TRBV4-2 TGTGCCAGCAGCCAACCCTCCGGTGGTGCTAGCGGGGGGGATAGGGGTCCGTTTGTCTTC CASSQPSGGASGGDRGPFVF
- TRBJ1-1 TRBD1 TRBV3-1/TRBV3-2 TGTGCCAGCAACACAGGGGGGAGCACTGAAGCTTTCTTT CASNTGGSTEAFF
- TRBJ1-1 TRBD1 TRBV27 TGTGCCAGCAGACAGGGGGGAAACACTGAAGCTTTCTTT CASRQGGNTEAFF
- TRBJ1-2 - TRBV10-3 TGTGCCATCAGTGAACCTCCCTGGAGAGAGGAAAACTATGGCTACACCTTC CAISEPPWREENYGYTF
few TRBJ1-2 - TRBV2 TGTGCCAGCAGTGCGAACAGGGTCCTCAACTATGGCTACACCTTC CASSANRVLNYGYTF
- TRBJ1-2 - TRBV24-1 TGTGCCACCAGTGACTCCGGACTGATCTATGGCTACACCTTC CATSDSGLIYGYTF
- TRBJ1-2 TRBD1 TRBV7-2 TGTGCCAGCAGCTCGGCCGGACAGGCTAGCTATGGCTACACCTTC CASSSAGQASYGYTF
- TRBJ2-1 TRBD2 TRBV24-1 TGTGCCACCTCGGGACTAGCGGGGTCCTTAGTGGGCAATGAGCAGTTCTTC CATSGLAGSLVGNEQFF
- TRBJ1-4 - TRBV19 TGTGCCAGTAGTACGGCGGGCCCTAATGAAAAACTGTTTTTT CASSTAGPNEKLFF